This T cell receptor (beta chain) is from a study of CD8+ T cells in alopecia areata. Treatment here: oral pan-JAK inhibitor, 5-10 mg twice daily. In germline, CDR1 is PRHDT, CDR2 FYEKMQ (reference sequence). The CDR3 is made up of 15 amino acids. Trimming cost V 5 bases and J 4 bases, with 14 bases left between them. Investigators isolated RNA and reverse transcribed it into cDNA to act as the sequencing template. Profiled with immunoSEQ multiplex PCR; TCRdb holds only in-frame clones, not every one. The sample carries 95,000 to 100,000 clones, roughly 56% recorded once. This sequence was found in a human donor with alopecia areata. The V call is TRBV13, the J call TRBJ2-2; a weak D match, TRBD2 (5 bases). The sample in question was CD8+ T cells sorted from blood, obtained between weeks 55 and 65, from a patient treated with tofacitinib. As DNA, the CDR3 is TGTGCCAGCAGCCTACCGTCAGGAGGCACCGGGGAGCTGTTTTTT. It encodes CASSLPSGGTGELFF.